This entry lists 20 T cell receptor beta chains sequenced from one sample in a study of tumor and adjacent non-tumor tissue in lung cancer. A modified ARM-PCR protocol with three rounds of nested PCR amplified TCRbeta. A single record per CDR3 protein comes from TCRdb applying MiXCR to the multiplex PCR reads. The sample consists of over 130,000 distinct CDR3 sequences, approximately 64% of them appearing once. RNA was extracted from bulk tissue without any cell sorting. The sample comprised lung tumor tissue. The receptors stem from a man aged 55 to 69 with small cell lung cancer.

In regard to this clonotype: The conserved phenylalanine or tryptophan normally closing the CDR3 is absent here, so this likely arose from a read error. This chain connects TRBV4-2 to TRBJ1-3; D perhaps matches TRBD1 (5 bases). The CDR3 covers 16 residues. V was trimmed by 4 bases and J by 0 bases, leaving 13 bases between them. Germline lookup yields CDR1 LGHNA and CDR2 YNFKEQ. The DNA of the CDR3 is TGTGCCAGCAGCCCAACACCCGGGACCTCTGGAAACACCATATATTCT. Translating it yields CASSPTPGTSGNTIYS.

This clonotype was found many times. The chain links TRBV6-1 to TRBJ1-4; D is unclear. CDR1 and CDR2 (germline): MNHNS, SASEGT. The CDR3 has 14 residues. Trimming took off 0 bases at V and 8 bases at J, with 10 bases between the two ends. CDR3 residues: CASSEAPIGEKLFF. CDR3 coding DNA: TGTGCCAGCAGTGAAGCGCCCATTGGGGAAAAACTGTTTTTT.

This clonotype was recorded at least ten times. The V call is TRBV11-2, the J call TRBJ2-3; 8 positions match TRBD2. CDR3 length equals 14 residues. V gave up 6 bases and J gave up 7 bases; unmatched junction bases: 9. Looked up from germline, CDR1 is SGHAT and CDR2 is FQNNGV. This CDR3 reads CASRPAGAVNTQYF. CDR3 nucleotide sequence: TGTGCCAGCAGGCCAGCGGGAGCTGTGAATACGCAGTATTTT.

The chain joins TRBV30 to TRBJ2-7; TRBD1 might be the D (5 bases). Trimming removed 4 bases at V and 0 bases at J, with 7 bases between. Germline values: CDR1 GTSNPN, CDR2 SVGIG (reference sequence). CDR3 length: 12 amino acids. This chain's CDR3 is CAWTGNSYEQYF. CDR3 sequence (DNA): TGTGCCTGGACAGGGAACTCCTACGAGCAGTACTTC. Filled out from reference TRBV30 and TRBJ2-7, the complete variable domain reads SQTIHQWPATLVQPVGSPLSLECTVEGTSNPNLYWYRQAAGRGLQLLFYSVGIGQISSEVPQNLSASRPQDRQFILSSKKLLLSDSGFYLCAWTGNSYEQYFGPGTRLTVT.

Comments on this clonotype: One base away lies a much larger clone, so this may be a sequencing read error. The J gene is TRBJ2-7, the V gene TRBV11-3; no reliable D call. The CDR3 sequence is 13 residues long. Germline V gene data show CDR1 as SGHNT and CDR2 as YENEEA. The CDR3 sequence is CASSKGDSYKQYF. The CDR3 coding sequence is TGTGCCAGCAGCAAAGGTGATTCCTACAAGCAGTACTTC.

A note on this clonotype: This likely comes from a read error, as the CDR3 has no conserved phenylalanine or tryptophan at its end. The V call is TRBV11-3, the J call TRBJ1-6; TRBD1 matches at 8 bases. V lost 5 bases to trimming and J lost 7 bases; unmatched junction nucleotides: 22. There are 20 residues in the CDR3. CDR1 SGHNT and CDR2 YENEEA come from the germline V gene. The CDR3 protein is CASSQHPDRVSTRTNSPLHL. Written as DNA, the CDR3 is TGTGCCAGCAGCCAGCACCCGGACAGGGTCTCCACTAGAACAAATTCACCCCTCCACCTA.

Within the sample, this clonotype is medium-sized. The gene calls are TRBV11-2 and TRBJ2-7; 9 bases fit TRBD1. The CDR3 extends over 18 amino acids. V gave up 5 bases and J gave up 4 bases; unmatched junction bases: 18. Germline CDR1 SGHAT, CDR2 FQNNGV. The CDR3 nucleotides are TGTGCCAGCAGCCAATACCGGGTCTCGGGGACAGGGCTATACGAGCAGTACTTC. This gives the protein CASSQYRVSGTGLYEQYF.

Ten or more counts support this clonotype. The J gene is TRBJ1-5, the V gene TRBV29-1, with 9 positions matching TRBD1. In germline, CDR1 is SQVTM, CDR2 ANQGSEA. The CDR3 covers 13 residues. V lost 3 bases, J lost 6 bases, and 3 bases stayed unmatched. CDR3 sequence (DNA): TGCAGCGTTGAGCAGGACAGGGGTCAGCCCCAGCATTTT. Protein: CSVEQDRGQPQHF.

This clonotype came up a few times. V gene TRBV6-5 combines with J gene TRBJ1-2; possibly TRBD1 for D (6 bases). CDR3 length equals 14 residues. From germline, CDR1 is MNHEY and CDR2 SVGAGI. The V end was cut by 7 bases, the J end by 5 bases, with 17 bases between. The CDR3 loop is CASIDLGGRYGYTF. Here the CDR3 DNA reads TGTGCCAGCATAGACTTGGGGGGGCGGTATGGCTACACCTTC.

This clonotype appeared a single time. Since a much larger clone is just one base distant, this may be a read error. Likely a read error: the CDR3 ends without its conserved phenylalanine or tryptophan. The J gene is TRBJ1-1, the V gene TRBV20-1; D is unclear. Looked up from germline, CDR1 is DFQATT and CDR2 is SNEGSKA (reference sequence). This CDR3 has 13 amino acids. V was pared by 4 bases and J by 0 bases, with 9 bases between. DNA of the CDR3: TGCAGTGCTATCCCCAGTTTGAACACTGAAGCTTTCTTG. Translating it yields CSAIPSLNTEAFL.

This clonotype was recorded a few times. At one end the junction does not follow the germline gene, possibly because of a read error. The gene calls are TRBV12-3 or TRBV12-4 and TRBJ2-2; TRBD1 aligns across 8 bases. The CDR3 length is 15 residues. Here the CDR3 DNA reads TGTGCCAGCAGTCTCCGACAGGGGTCCACCGGTGAGCTGTTTTTT. Protein product: CASSLRQGSTGELFF.

Points on this clonotype: Compared with germline, one end of the junction differs, possibly owing to a read error. V gene TRBV6-1 combines with J gene TRBJ2-5; 9 bases are a match to TRBD1. CDR1 and CDR2 (germline): MNHNS, SASEGT. This CDR3 contains 16 residues. The CDR3 protein is CASSSLQGAVRETQHF. Here the CDR3 DNA reads TGTGCCAGCAGTTCATTACAGGGGGCAGTGAGAGAGACCCAGCACTTC.

This clonotype was seen a handful of times. The V call is TRBV6-5, the J call TRBJ1-6; tentatively, D is TRBD1 (5 bases). The CDR3 contains 16 residues. Germline V gene sequence: CDR1 MNHEY, CDR2 SVGAGI. Trimming left V 0 bases short and J 7 bases short, with 13 bases between. The CDR3 DNA is TGTGCCAGCAGTTACTCCCCCTTGGGGCTAAATTCACCCCTCCACTTT. Translating gives CASSYSPLGLNSPLHF.

The rearrangement uses TRBV4-1 and TRBJ1-5; a possible D gene is TRBD1 (6 bases). Per the germline V gene, CDR1 is MGHRA and CDR2 is YSYEKL. The CDR3 loop spans 16 amino acids. V was pared by 0 bases and J by 6 bases, with 15 bases between. CDR3 in DNA: TGCGCCAGCAGCCAAGATGTAGGGGGAGGGAGTCAGCCCCAGCATTTT. Its translation is CASSQDVGGGSQPQHF.

The V call is TRBV5-5, the J call TRBJ2-7; D not resolved. CDR1 and CDR2 (germline): SGHKS, YYEKEE (reference sequence). V lost 2 bases, J lost 2 bases, and 11 bases lay in between. There are 14 residues in the CDR3. The CDR3 DNA is TGTGCCAGCAGCTTACATACAGAGACCTACGAGCAGTACTTC. Translating it yields CASSLHTETYEQYF.

A remark on this clonotype: The conserved phenylalanine or tryptophan normally closing the CDR3 is absent here, so this likely arose from a read error. The DNA is omitted, as the CDR3 cannot be located on it reliably, and the CDR3 follows TCRdb's listing. The rearrangement uses TRBV20-1 and TRBJ2-3; the table's D call, TRBD1, has no DNA check behind it. Per the germline V gene, CDR1 is DFQATT and CDR2 is SNEGSKA (reference sequence). The CDR3 is made up of 16 amino acids, end residues included. CDR3 sequence: CSAIRRSGDYGDTEYL.

This clonotype was detected once. A much larger clone lies a single base off, so this may be a read error. V and J are TRBV20-1 and TRBJ2-4; D not certain. The germline CDR1 and CDR2 sequences are DFQATT and SNEGSKA (reference sequence). This CDR3 comprises 12 residues. CDR3 in amino acids: CGAPGSKNIQYF. The CDR3 bases are TGCGGTGCCCCCGGATCCAAAAACATTCAGTACTTC.

The chain has TRBV25-1 and TRBJ1-5; D is possibly TRBD1 (6 bases). Germline V gene lookup returns CDR1 MGHDK and CDR2 SYGVNS. The CDR3 has 15 amino acids. V lost 3 bases to trimming and J lost 6 bases, with 15 bases between them. The CDR3 sequence: CASSEGTGISQPQHF. The CDR3 DNA sequence: TGTGCCAGCAGTGAGGGCACAGGGATCAGTCAGCCCCAGCATTTT.

On this clonotype itself: Germline and junction disagree at one end, which may indicate a read error. The chain recombines TRBV12-3 or TRBV12-4 with TRBJ2-1; maybe TRBD2 (6 bases). The CDR3 has 14 amino acids. The DNA for the CDR3 is TGTGCCAGCAATTTACTCGGGAGCTACAATGAGCAGTTCTTC. Translation gives CASNLLGSYNEQFF.

About this clonotype itself: No conserved phenylalanine or tryptophan ends this CDR3, so it is likely a read error. The V gene is TRBV6-2 or TRBV6-3, the J gene TRBJ2-3, with a tentative D call TRBD2 (6 bases). CDR1 and CDR2 from the germline V gene are MNHEY and SVGEGT. This CDR3 has 13 amino acids. In DNA, the CDR3 is TGTGCCGCAAGAAGGACTATCGTGGATATGCAGTATTTA. The encoded protein is CAARRTIVDMQYL.